This paragraph reports one T cell receptor beta chain. The antigen is not known. The junction and the germline gene differ at one end; a read error may be behind it. Total RNA and DNA came together from roughly 20-30 mg of bulk tissue without cell sorting. Surgical resection was the treatment these patients received for primary liver carcinoma. Without exception, tumor samples held over 85% viable tumor cells. The CDR3 sequence is 13 residues long. Per the germline V gene, CDR1 is MGHRA and CDR2 is YSYEKL. These data come from a study of tumor-infiltrating lymphocytes in primary liver carcinoma. Broader study findings: Found in all five tumor regions were only about 7.5-25% of top clones.

The authors made TCR beta cDNA from 500 ng total RNA with a constant-region primer. Slightly modified ARM-PCR with three nested multiplex PCR rounds yielded TCR beta libraries. The first two PCR rounds used TRBV1-TRBV30 forward primers with a C-beta reverse primer, around 10 cycles each. TCRdb called the multiplex PCR reads again in MiXCR, with one record for every CDR3 protein. In the table there are around 60,000 distinct CDR3 sequences, approximately 74% of which are singletons. The TCR comes from a man aged 35 to 55 with primary liver carcinoma and hepatitis B virus infection. Source material: liver tumor tissue from sampling region 4. Subset of the sample: tumor region T4, right-lateral pole. V is TRBV4-1 and J is TRBJ1-1; D is unresolved. For the CDR3, the DNA is TGCGCCAGCGGCCATCCCCTGAACGCTGAAGCTTTCTTT. Its translation: CASGHPLNAEAFF.